This entry lists 25 T cell receptor beta chains sequenced from one sample in a study of post-analysis software for immune sequencing data. Study findings and constraints: Five TRBV segments occurring more often in patients than controls included TRBV5-6, TRBV5-1 and TRBV20-1.

Sequencing libraries made from TCR beta cDNA carried unique molecular identifiers. Each CDR3 protein is one row after TCRdb ran MiXCR on the PCR reads. Among roughly 700,000 distinct CDR3 sequences, 30% were seen once, and the ten largest hold around 0.56%. Their target antigens are unknown. Sequencing was done on a sample of blood. Receptor source: a girl aged 10-17 years with multiple sclerosis.

This clonotype was recorded a few times. The gene calls are TRBV24-1 and TRBJ2-3, with D hard to call. Germline CDR1 KGHDR, CDR2 SFDVKD. Trimming took 2 bases from V and 5 from J, leaving 10 bases between them. This CDR3 is built from 14 residues. CDR3 in DNA: TGTGCCACCAGTGATTGGACCGGCCGAGATACGCAGTATTTT. It codes for CATSDWTGRDTQYF.

The V gene is TRBV20-1, the J gene TRBJ2-7; 8 nucleotides line up with TRBD2. The CDR3 has 16 residues. With V trimmed by 5 bases and J by 5 bases, 17 bases remained unmatched. Germline loops: CDR1 DFQATT, CDR2 SNEGSKA (reference sequence). DNA of the CDR3: TGCAGTGCTCCGGGGGGAATAGCGGGATGGGACGACGAGCAGTACTTC. This sequence encodes CSAPGGIAGWDDEQYF.

This clonotype was seen a handful of times. V gene TRBV3-1 combines with J gene TRBJ1-3; D is possibly TRBD1 (5 bases). The CDR3 runs to 14 residues. CDR1 and CDR2 (germline): LGHDT, YNNKEL (reference sequence). Trimming pared 0 bases from V and 7 bases from J, leaving 10 bases between. CDR3 protein: CASSQDLEGNTIYF. The CDR3 bases are TGTGCCAGCAGCCAAGATCTTGAGGGGAACACCATATATTTT.

The chain is built from TRBV20-1 and TRBJ1-5; D possibly corresponds to TRBD1 (5 bases). Germline loops: CDR1 DFQATT, CDR2 SNEGSKA (reference sequence). The CDR3 runs to 14 residues. The V end lost 7 bases, the J end lost 4 bases, and 17 bases lay between the germline ends. As DNA, the CDR3 is TGCAGTGTACCAGTGGGGACTCGGAATCAGCCCCAGCATTTT. As protein: CSVPVGTRNQPQHF.

V is TRBV20-1 and J is TRBJ2-1; 7 nucleotides match TRBD1. The V gene's germline CDR1 is DFQATT and CDR2 SNEGSKA (reference sequence). The CDR3 totals 19 residues. V dropped 0 bases and J dropped 4; count of bases not matched to a gene: 18. The DNA for the CDR3 is TGCAGTGCTAGAGATTCGCGTGGGAGCGAGGGGGCGTTATACAATGAGCAGTTCTTC. This codes for CSARDSRGSEGALYNEQFF.

The chain is built from TRBV11-2 and TRBJ2-3; the D gene could be TRBD1 or TRBD2 (5 bases each). Germline CDR1 SGHAT, CDR2 FQNNGV. The CDR3 sequence is 15 residues long. V lost 5 bases and J lost 4, with 16 bases in between. CDR3 sequence reads: CASSAGTSRPDTQYF. The CDR3 coding sequence is TGTGCCAGCAGCGCCGGGACCAGCCGCCCAGATACGCAGTATTTT.

The chain is built from TRBV20-1 and TRBJ2-7; no clear D. The V gene lost 1 base and the J gene lost 3 bases, with 10 bases spanning the gap. The CDR3 sequence is 13 residues long. The germline V gene has CDR1 DFQATT and CDR2 SNEGSKA (reference sequence). CDR3 nucleotide sequence: TGCAGTGCTAGAGTCGCACAGATCTACGAGCAGTACTTC. This gives the protein CSARVAQIYEQYF.

The chain couples TRBV6-1 to TRBJ2-3; 9 bases fit TRBD2. The germline V gene has CDR1 MNHNS and CDR2 SASEGT. CDR3 length: 15 amino acids. The junction had 6 bases not matched to a gene; V was cut back by 7 bases and J by 1 base. CDR3 protein: CASTIGLARTDTQYF. CDR3 nucleotide sequence: TGTGCCAGCACCATAGGACTAGCGCGCACAGATACGCAGTATTTT.

The gene calls are TRBV29-1 and TRBJ2-5, with 8 bases lining up with TRBD2. Per the germline V gene, CDR1 is SQVTM and CDR2 is ANQGSEA. V was pared by 7 bases and J by 5 bases, with 15 bases of the junction left unmatched. The CDR3 extends over 15 amino acids. Here the CDR3 reads CSASPPAGVWETQYF. CDR3 sequence (DNA): TGCAGCGCCAGCCCCCCAGCGGGAGTTTGGGAGACCCAGTACTTC.

This chain uses TRBV20-1 with TRBJ2-3; 8 bases fit TRBD2. Germline CDR1 and CDR2: DFQATT and SNEGSKA (reference sequence). The CDR3 is 11 residues long. The CDR3 loop is CRAPGGDTQYF. The CDR3 nucleotides are TGCAGGGCCCCGGGGGGGGATACGCAGTATTTT.

This clonotype was observed a handful of times. The genes are TRBV4-3 and TRBJ2-3, with D unclear. The CDR3 contains 15 residues. The ends were cut back, 1 base at V and 0 bases at J, with 8 bases in the middle. Germline V gene lookup returns CDR1 LGHNA and CDR2 YSLEER. The CDR3 reads CASSQADVSTDTQYF. The CDR3 region has the DNA TGCGCCAGCAGCCAAGCCGACGTGAGCACAGATACGCAGTATTTT.

The chain uses TRBV20-1 and TRBJ2-1, with 11 nucleotides matching TRBD2. Germline V CDR1 and CDR2: DFQATT, SNEGSKA (reference sequence). The CDR3 has 14 amino acids. The CDR3 is CRVSGRAEYNEQFF. The CDR3 DNA reads TGCAGAGTTAGCGGGAGGGCCGAATACAATGAGCAGTTCTTC.

This clonotype was detected only a few times. The chain's CDR3 is CATRGEAGEDKNIQYF. The CDR3 DNA reads as TGTGCCACTCGGGGGGAAGCGGGAGAGGACAAAAACATTCAGTACTTC. The chain has TRBV7-9 and TRBJ2-4; 8 nucleotides line up with TRBD2. Trimming cost V 10 bases and J 3 bases; bases outside gene matches: 14. Germline V gene sequence: CDR1 SEHNR, CDR2 FQNEAQ (reference sequence). The CDR3 runs 16 residues.

This clonotype was counted between two and nine times. V is TRBV3-1 and J is TRBJ2-5; TRBD2 might be the D (6 bases). Looked up from germline, CDR1 is LGHDT and CDR2 is YNNKEL (reference sequence). Trimming took 11 bases from V and 5 from J, leaving 21 bases between them. The CDR3 extends over 14 amino acids. CDR3 residues: CAATTGLEGETQYF. In nucleotides, the CDR3 is TGTGCCGCGACGACGGGACTTGAAGGCGAGACCCAGTACTTC.

The chain has TRBV6-5 and TRBJ1-4; a possible D gene is TRBD1 (5 bases). Germline V gives CDR1 MNHEY, CDR2 SVGAGI. Trimming took 6 bases from V and 8 from J, leaving 10 bases between them. CDR3 length: 12 residues. The CDR3 sequence is CASRAGGEKLFF. DNA for the CDR3: TGTGCCAGCAGGGCGGGGGGAGAAAAACTGTTTTTT.

The J gene is TRBJ1-2, the V gene TRBV9; 9 nucleotides align to TRBD1. The CDR3 contains 14 residues. CDR1 SGDLS and CDR2 YYNGEE come from the germline V gene. J lost 3 bases, V lost 3 bases, and 3 bases had no gene match. The CDR3 sequence: CASSGGDRDYGYTF. CDR3 DNA sequence: TGTGCCAGCAGCGGTGGGGACAGGGACTATGGCTACACCTTC.

This clonotype has just a few counts. This sequence joins TRBV20-1 and TRBJ1-6; 8 bases map to TRBD1. Looked up from germline, CDR1 is DFQATT and CDR2 is SNEGSKA (reference sequence). The CDR3 length is 14 residues. Unmatched junction bases numbered 8, after V lost 5 bases and J lost 8 bases. This CDR3 is CSASSGGLYSPLHF. Written as DNA, the CDR3 is TGCAGTGCTTCGTCAGGGGGCCTGTATTCACCCCTCCACTTT.

This clonotype was seen a handful of times. V is TRBV5-1 and J is TRBJ2-5; perhaps TRBD1 as D (6 bases). Per the germline V gene, CDR1 is SGHRS and CDR2 is YFSETQ. The CDR3 loop spans 14 amino acids. V shed 0 bases and J shed 4 bases, with 10 bases lying between them. CDR3 protein: CASSLGGTPETQYF. The CDR3 DNA reads TGCGCCAGCAGCTTGGGGGGGACACCAGAGACCCAGTACTTC.

The chain combines TRBV29-1 with TRBJ2-7, with 7 bases lining up with TRBD1. V dropped 0 bases and J dropped 3; count of bases not matched to a gene: 8. In germline, CDR1 is SQVTM, CDR2 ANQGSEA. The CDR3 covers 15 residues. The CDR3 DNA is TGCAGCGTTGAAGAAGGCAGGGGGATTATCTACGAGCAGTACTTC. It translates to CSVEEGRGIIYEQYF.

This clonotype was seen only a few times. The chain is built from TRBV6-5 and TRBJ2-1; no firm D call. The CDR3 has 15 amino acids. Germline CDR1 is MNHEY and CDR2 is SVGAGI. Trimming left V 2 bases short and J 4 bases short, with 12 bases between. The DNA for the CDR3 is TGTGCCAGCAGTTACCTGAGACTGGCTTACAATGAGCAGTTCTTC. This translates into CASSYLRLAYNEQFF.

On this clonotype: Given a much more abundant clone one base away, this may be a read error. The chain combines TRBV29-1 with TRBJ1-2; D call uncertain. In germline, CDR1 is SQVTM, CDR2 ANQGSEA. The CDR3 runs to 10 residues. The chain's CDR3 is CSIDTYGYTF. The DNA of the CDR3 is TGCAGCATTGATACCTATGGCTACACCTTC.

A few counts support this clonotype. One end of the junction varies from germline; a read error may be responsible. The gene calls are TRBV29-1 and TRBJ2-7; TRBD2 agrees at 8 bases. This CDR3 region has 14 residues. From germline, CDR1 is SQVTM and CDR2 ANQGSEA. The CDR3 nucleotides read TGCAGCGTTCTTCTTCGGGAGGGCTCCTACGGGCAGTACTTC. It translates to CSVLLREGSYGQYF.

This sequence joins TRBV28 and TRBJ1-5; TRBD1 is a possible D gene (5 bases). Per the germline V gene, CDR1 is MDHEN and CDR2 is SYDVKM. CDR3 length: 14 residues. V was pared by 7 bases and J by 7 bases, with 17 bases between. CDR3 in DNA: TGTGCCAGCATCTCCCGTTGGGGGTTGCAGCCCCAGCATTTT. It codes for CASISRWGLQPQHF.

Comment on this clonotype: A much more abundant neighbour one base away suggests this may be a read error. The V and J genes are TRBV6-1 and TRBJ2-1, with D tentatively TRBD2 (6 bases). The last part of the DNA fits TRBJ2-7 better; the J call may be wrong. This CDR3 has 18 residues. The germline V gene has CDR1 MNHNS and CDR2 SASEGT. CDR3 sequence (DNA): TGTGCCAGCAGCAATAACGTCGGCGCGGGGAGTTCTCACAATGAGCAGTACTTC. Its translation: CASSNNVGAGSSHNEQYF.

The rearrangement uses TRBV5-5 and TRBJ2-3; TRBD2 aligns across 11 bases. Germline assignment: CDR1 SGHKS and CDR2 YYEKEE (reference sequence). The CDR3 is made up of 18 amino acids. Trimming removed 0 bases from V and 4 bases from J; junction bases left unmatched: 10. The CDR3 sequence: CASSLEASGRISADTQYF. The CDR3 DNA reads as TGTGCCAGCAGCTTGGAGGCTAGCGGGAGGATTTCGGCAGATACGCAGTATTTT.